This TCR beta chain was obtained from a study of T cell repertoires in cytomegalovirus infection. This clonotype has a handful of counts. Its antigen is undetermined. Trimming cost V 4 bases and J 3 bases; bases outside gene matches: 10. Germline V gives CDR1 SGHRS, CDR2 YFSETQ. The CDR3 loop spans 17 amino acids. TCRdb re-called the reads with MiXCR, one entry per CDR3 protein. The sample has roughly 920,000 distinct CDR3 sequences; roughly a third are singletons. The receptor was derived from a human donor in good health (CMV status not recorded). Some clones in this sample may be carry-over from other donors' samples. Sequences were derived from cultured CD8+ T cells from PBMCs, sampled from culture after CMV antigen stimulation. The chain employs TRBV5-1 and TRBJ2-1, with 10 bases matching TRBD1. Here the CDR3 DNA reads TGCGCCAGCAGCCCAAGACAGGGGGCTAGGATCTACAATGAGCAGTTCTTC. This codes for CASSPRQGARIYNEQFF.